What follows are 2 T cell receptor beta chains derived from one specimen sequenced in a study of shared clonotypes between healthy human individuals. The assay was immunoSEQ multiplex PCR, and TCRdb's table has in-frame clones only and misses some. The sample lists about 1.1 million clones; roughly 80% were seen once. The material sequenced was memory CD4+ T cells from PBMCs. Subset denoted: CD45RA-negative fraction. Source of these receptors: a man between 18 and 35 years old in good health. Some clones in this sample may be carry-over from other donors' samples.

The V call is TRBV18, the J call TRBJ2-7, with a tentative D call TRBD1 (5 bases). V lost 0 bases and J lost 5, with 14 bases in between. This CDR3 has 15 residues. CDR1 KGHSH and CDR2 LQKENI come from the germline V gene. The CDR3 loop reads CASSPPVRGLDEQYF. The CDR3 DNA reads TGTGCCAGCTCACCACCGGTTAGGGGTCTCGACGAGCAGTACTTC. Using reference TRBV18 and TRBJ2-7 for the parts outside the CDR3, the full variable domain is NAGVMQNPRHLVRRRGQEARLRCSPMKGHSHVYWYRQLPEEGLKFMVYLQKENIIDESGMPKERFSAEFPKEGPSILRIQQVVRGDSAAYFCASSPPVRGLDEQYFGPGTRLTVT.

This chain connects TRBV6-1 to TRBJ2-2; D is ambiguous. The V gene lost 1 base and the J gene lost 3 bases, with 6 bases spanning the gap. The CDR3 spans 14 residues. Germline CDR1 and CDR2: MNHNS and SASEGT. The CDR3 loop reads CASSEGSYTGELFF. The CDR3 DNA follows: TGTGCCAGCAGTGAAGGGTCGTACACCGGGGAGCTGTTTTTT.